Described below is a single TCR beta chain sequence and its context. This sample stems from a study of shared clonotypes between healthy human individuals. All the donors were Caucasian adults who lived in Nashville, Tennessee. Germline CDR1 MNHEY, CDR2 SVGAGI. Losses at the gene ends were 5 bases for V and 6 bases for J; bases not matched to a gene: 10. The CDR3 consists of 14 residues. Genomic DNA from each subset was divided evenly over several immunoSEQ plates. Sequencing was performed on unsorted PBMC DNA using ten immunoSEQ deep assay plates. As handled by the study authors: Owing to the provision of junction-only sequences devoid of quality scores by immunoSEQ, filtering differed. Sequencing used immunoSEQ multiplex PCR; TCRdb keeps in-frame clones, though not all of them. That table is the source of V, J and clone size, and D and trimming were worked out from the DNA. The table has fewer than 600,000 clones, roughly 80% seen once.

The receptor was derived from a woman aged 40-49 years in good health. Some clones in this sample may be carry-over from other donors' samples. Sequences were obtained from PBMCs. The rearrangement joins TRBV6-5 to TRBJ2-7; TRBD1 matches 7 bases. CDR3 DNA sequence: TGTGCCAGCAGTGCCCAGAGGACAGGACCCGAGCAGTACTTC. Its protein is CASSAQRTGPEQYF.